Below, 23 T cell receptor beta chains from the same sample are listed, as sequenced in a study of shared clonotypes between healthy human individuals. The data were produced by immunoSEQ multiplex PCR, yet TCRdb's version contains in-frame clones alone and is incomplete. The table has some 2,500,000 clones, roughly 93% seen once. The material sequenced was naive CD4+ T cells from PBMCs. Subset noted: CD45RA+ positively selected. Every receptor here comes from a man aged 18-30 years in good health. Some clones in this sample may be carry-over from other donors' samples.

J is TRBJ1-5 and V is TRBV4-2, with a weak D call TRBD1 (5 bases). The CDR3 spans 13 residues. The germline V gene encodes CDR1 LGHNA and CDR2 YNFKEQ. The ends were cut back, 0 bases at V and 10 bases at J, with 10 bases in the middle. CDR3 sequence: CASSQEGLSPQHF. The CDR3 coding sequence is TGTGCCAGCAGCCAAGAGGGACTCAGTCCCCAGCATTTT.

The genes are TRBV28 and TRBJ1-6, with D unclear. The germline V gene encodes CDR1 MDHEN and CDR2 SYDVKM. V dropped 6 bases and J dropped 2 bases, with 11 bases sitting between them. CDR3 size: 15 residues. The CDR3 sequence: CASSSIWAYNSPLHF. The CDR3 DNA is TGTGCCAGCAGCTCAATTTGGGCCTATAATTCACCCCTCCACTTT.

V is TRBV6-5 and J is TRBJ1-1, with TRBD1 matching 7 bases. This CDR3 spans 15 amino acids. Germline-derived CDR1 and CDR2 are MNHEY and SVGAGI. V gave up 6 bases and J gave up 2 bases; unmatched junction bases: 9. CDR3 sequence (DNA): TGTGCCAGCAGCTCCGGACAGGTCGTCAACACTGAAGCTTTCTTT. The encoded protein is CASSSGQVVNTEAFF.

With regard to this clone: The same CDR3 also results from other DNA sequences found in this sample. The J gene is TRBJ2-1, the V gene TRBV29-1; 7 bases are a match to TRBD1. From germline, CDR1 is SQVTM and CDR2 ANQGSEA. The CDR3 is 15 amino acids. The trim removed 3 bases at V and 0 bases at J, leaving 5 bases unmatched. CDR3 sequence: CSVDRGSGSYNEQFF. The CDR3 bases are TGCAGCGTTGACAGGGGGTCAGGCTCCTACAATGAGCAGTTCTTC.

This clone appeared a single time. This chain uses TRBV9 with TRBJ1-2; D gene unclear. This CDR3 region has 15 residues. V was trimmed by 2 bases and J by 5 bases, leaving 16 bases between them. Germline CDR1 reads SGDLS; CDR2 reads YYNGEE. The CDR3, as DNA: TGTGCCAGCAGCGTGGTTCCCGGTAGGCGGTATGGCTACACCTTC. Translation: CASSVVPGRRYGYTF.

The table lists this clone with a few counts. The V and J genes are TRBV7-9 and TRBJ2-1; D may be TRBD2 (6 bases). Germline assignment: CDR1 SEHNR and CDR2 FQNEAQ (reference sequence). The CDR3 is made up of 13 amino acids. V was clipped by 10 bases and J by 9 bases, with 19 bases between them. The CDR3 region is CATTGLAVGEQFF. The DNA for the CDR3 is TGTGCCACTACCGGTTTAGCGGTCGGTGAGCAGTTCTTC. The entire variable domain, with the rest obtained from reference TRBV7-9 and TRBJ2-1, is as follows: DTGVSQNPRHKITKRGQNVTFRCDPISEHNRLYWYRQTLGQGPEFLTYFQNEAQLEKSRLLSDRFSAERPKGSFSTLEIQRTEQGDSAMYLCATTGLAVGEQFFGPGTRLTVL.

CDR3 amino acids: CASKRGPWGSTDTQYF. For the CDR3, the DNA is TGTGCCAGCAAGCGGGGGCCCTGGGGTAGCACAGATACGCAGTATTTT. The chain employs TRBV2 and TRBJ2-3; 8 bases are a match to TRBD2. The CDR3 has 16 amino acids. Germline-derived CDR1 and CDR2 are SNHLY and FYNNEI. V dropped 7 bases and J dropped 0; count of bases not matched to a gene: 9.

V is TRBV10-3 and J is TRBJ1-2, with D possibly being TRBD1 (6 bases). CDR3 size: 14 residues. V was trimmed by 0 bases and J by 6 bases, leaving 11 bases between them. Germline V CDR1 and CDR2: ENHRY, SYGVKD. The CDR3 region has the DNA TGTGCCATCAGTGAGTCTGGGGGCGCGGATGGCTACACCTTC. Translating gives CAISESGGADGYTF.

The rearrangement uses TRBV18 and TRBJ2-1; TRBD2 is a possible D gene (6 bases). Germline lookup yields CDR1 KGHSH and CDR2 LQKENI. Trimming removed 0 bases at V and 4 bases at J, with 10 bases between. The CDR3 loop spans 15 amino acids. CDR3 sequence reads: CASSPPSAGYNEQFF. The CDR3 DNA reads TGTGCCAGCTCACCACCTTCGGCGGGATACAATGAGCAGTTCTTC.

DNA of the CDR3: TGCGCCAGCATGCTGGTAGGGACAGGGGGACAGGAGCAGTTCTTC. Its protein is CASMLVGTGGQEQFF. This chain links TRBV5-1 with TRBJ2-1; TRBD1 agrees at 11 bases. The CDR3 length is 15 residues. CDR1 is SGHRS, CDR2 YFSETQ, per germline. J was trimmed by 10 bases and V by 6 bases; bases with no gene match: 12.

V is TRBV28 and J is TRBJ2-7; tentatively, D is TRBD1 (5 bases). Looked up from germline, CDR1 is MDHEN and CDR2 is SYDVKM. With 8 bases removed from V and 0 bases from J, the gap between germline ends came to 11 bases. The CDR3 spans 13 residues. The CDR3 loop is CASLGVSSYEQYF. CDR3 coding DNA: TGTGCCAGCCTAGGGGTAAGCTCCTACGAGCAGTACTTC.

The chain employs TRBV6-1 and TRBJ1-2, with D unresolved. Germline-derived CDR1 and CDR2 are MNHNS and SASEGT. V gave up 0 bases and J gave up 4 bases, with 9 bases separating them. This CDR3 is 14 amino acids long. Here the CDR3 reads CASSEAAVGYGYTF. The CDR3 DNA follows: TGTGCCAGCAGTGAAGCTGCGGTTGGCTATGGCTACACCTTC.

To note about this clone: The same CDR3 also results from other DNA sequences found in this sample. The chain is built from TRBV28 and TRBJ2-7; 13 nucleotides line up with TRBD2. This CDR3 is built from 16 residues. Germline V gene lookup returns CDR1 MDHEN and CDR2 SYDVKM. J lost 1 base, V lost 2 bases, and 2 bases had no gene match. CDR3 amino acids: CASSLPGLAGSYEQYF. CDR3 in DNA: TGTGCCAGCAGTTTACCGGGACTAGCGGGATCCTACGAGCAGTACTTC.

This clone was detected only a few times. This CDR3 reads CASSLSLAAYEQYF. The CDR3 coding sequence is TGTGCCAGCAGCTTATCCCTAGCGGCCTACGAGCAGTACTTC. The chain employs TRBV7-2 and TRBJ2-7, with 7 bases aligning to TRBD2. Germline lookup yields CDR1 SGHTA and CDR2 FQGNSA. The CDR3 sequence is 14 residues long. V lost 2 bases, J lost 2 bases, and 3 bases stayed unmatched.

The chain is built from TRBV12-5 and TRBJ2-3; D is tentatively TRBD1 or TRBD2 (5 bases each). This CDR3 is built from 13 residues. Per the germline V gene, CDR1 is LGHNT and CDR2 is FRNRAP. Between the trimmed V and J ends, which lost 4 bases and 2 bases, there was a span of 7 bases. DNA of the CDR3: TGTGCTAGTGGTTCGGGACCCACAGATACGCAGTATTTT. Encoded protein: CASGSGPTDTQYF.

The CDR3 DNA reads TGTGCCAGCAGCCGAGGCACGAGCTCCTACAATGAGCAGTTCTTC. It specifies CASSRGTSSYNEQFF. V gene TRBV5-6 combines with J gene TRBJ2-1; D unclear. Germline V gene data show CDR1 as SGHDT and CDR2 as YYEEEE. Trimming cost V 4 bases and J 0 bases, with 11 bases left between them. The CDR3 runs to 15 residues.

This chain connects TRBV29-1 to TRBJ1-4; 7 bases are shared with TRBD1. The J segment lost 6 bases and the V segment lost 6 bases, leaving 13 bases of the junction unmatched. The CDR3 has 15 amino acids. The germline gives CDR1 SQVTM, CDR2 ANQGSEA. The CDR3 is CSVQGTGDFDEKLFF. CDR3 DNA sequence: TGCAGCGTACAGGGGACGGGAGATTTTGATGAAAAACTGTTTTTT.

The V call is TRBV5-1, the J call TRBJ2-7; D unresolved. CDR3 length: 15 residues. V was pared by 1 base and J by 5 bases, with 16 bases between. In germline, CDR1 is SGHRS, CDR2 YFSETQ. For the CDR3, the DNA is TGCGCCAGCAGCTTGATAGGCGCCCCTGGGGACGAGCAGTACTTC. Its translation is CASSLIGAPGDEQYF. The whole variable domain, filled in from reference TRBV5-1 and TRBJ2-7, reads KAGVTQTPRYLIKTRGQQVTLSCSPISGHRSVSWYQQTPGQGLQFLFEYFSETQRNKGNFPGRFSGRQFSNSRSEMNVSTLELGDSALYLCASSLIGAPGDEQYFGPGTRLTVT.

The CDR3 bases are TGTGCCAGCAGCTCGGCGCCTGCTAACTATGGCTACACCTTC. This gives the protein CASSSAPANYGYTF. The chain uses TRBV9 and TRBJ1-2; D gene unclear. This CDR3 spans 14 amino acids. The V end was cut by 4 bases, the J end by 0 bases, with 10 bases between. Germline CDR1 and CDR2: SGDLS and YYNGEE.

The chain is built from TRBV6-1 and TRBJ2-7; no definite D call. Germline CDR1 is MNHNS and CDR2 is SASEGT. The V and J ends lost 6 bases and 3 bases respectively, with 12 bases between them. This CDR3 region has 13 residues. The CDR3 reads CASRAPSFYEQYF. The CDR3 coding sequence is TGTGCCAGCAGAGCTCCTAGTTTCTACGAGCAGTACTTC.

This clone was recorded only once. The chain uses TRBV27 and TRBJ2-3; 15 bases agree with TRBD2. CDR3 length equals 15 residues. J lost 9 bases, V lost 5 bases, and 6 bases had no gene match. The V gene's germline CDR1 is MNHEY and CDR2 SMNVEV (reference sequence). The CDR3 loop reads CASSRTSGRALTQYF. In DNA form, the CDR3 reads TGTGCCAGCAGTCGGACTAGCGGGAGGGCCTTAACGCAGTATTTT.

The chain joins TRBV6-1 to TRBJ2-2, with TRBD1 matching 11 bases. Trimming removed 10 bases from V and 4 bases from J; junction bases left unmatched: 2. CDR3 length: 13 residues. CDR1 and CDR2 (germline): MNHNS, SASEGT. The chain's CDR3 is CATGTGGTGELFF. For the CDR3, the DNA is TGTGCCACCGGGACAGGGGGCACCGGGGAGCTGTTTTTT.

This clone was seen a single time. This rearrangement joins TRBV11-2 to TRBJ2-1; TRBD2 matches at 9 bases. V shed 6 bases, J shed 6 bases, and the junction held 12 bases outside the gene matches. The CDR3 is 16 amino acids. The germline V gene has CDR1 SGHAT and CDR2 FQNNGV. The DNA of the CDR3 is TGTGCCAGCAGGATACTAGCGGGTCAACGGGGCAATGAGCAGTTCTTC. The encoded protein is CASRILAGQRGNEQFF.